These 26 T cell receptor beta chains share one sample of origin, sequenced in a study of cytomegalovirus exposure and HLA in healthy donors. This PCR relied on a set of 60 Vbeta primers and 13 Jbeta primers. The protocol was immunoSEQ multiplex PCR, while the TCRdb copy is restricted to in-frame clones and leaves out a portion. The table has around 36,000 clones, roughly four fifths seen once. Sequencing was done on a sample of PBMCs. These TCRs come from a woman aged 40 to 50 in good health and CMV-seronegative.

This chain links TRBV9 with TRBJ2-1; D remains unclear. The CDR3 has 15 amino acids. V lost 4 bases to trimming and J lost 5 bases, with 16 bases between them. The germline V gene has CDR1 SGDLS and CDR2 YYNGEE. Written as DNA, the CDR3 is TGTGCCAGCAGCAAGGTCCCACACCGGGACAATGAGCAGTTCTTC. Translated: CASSKVPHRDNEQFF.

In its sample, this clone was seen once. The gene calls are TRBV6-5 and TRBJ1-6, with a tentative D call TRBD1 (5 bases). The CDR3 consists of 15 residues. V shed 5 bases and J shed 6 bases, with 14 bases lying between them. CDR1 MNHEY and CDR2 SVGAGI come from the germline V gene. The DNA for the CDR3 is TGTGCCAGCAGTCGTACAGGATTCTTTAATTCACCCCTCCACTTT. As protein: CASSRTGFFNSPLHF.

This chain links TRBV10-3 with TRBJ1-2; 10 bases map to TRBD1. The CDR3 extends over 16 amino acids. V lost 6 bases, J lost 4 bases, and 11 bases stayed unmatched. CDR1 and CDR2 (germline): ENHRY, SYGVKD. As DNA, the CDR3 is TGTGCCATCAGCCGGGACAGGGGTTCGTCTCTCTATGGCTACACCTTC. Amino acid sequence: CAISRDRGSSLYGYTF.

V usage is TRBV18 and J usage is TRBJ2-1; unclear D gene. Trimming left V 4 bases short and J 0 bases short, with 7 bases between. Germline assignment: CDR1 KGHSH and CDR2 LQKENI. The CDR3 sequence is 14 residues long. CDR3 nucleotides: TGTGCCAGCTCACTACAGAGCTCCTACAATGAGCAGTTCTTC. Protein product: CASSLQSSYNEQFF. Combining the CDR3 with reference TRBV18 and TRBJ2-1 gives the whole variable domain NAGVMQNPRHLVRRRGQEARLRCSPMKGHSHVYWYRQLPEEGLKFMVYLQKENIIDESGMPKERFSAEFPKEGPSILRIQQVVRGDSAAYFCASSLQSSYNEQFFGPGTRLTVL.

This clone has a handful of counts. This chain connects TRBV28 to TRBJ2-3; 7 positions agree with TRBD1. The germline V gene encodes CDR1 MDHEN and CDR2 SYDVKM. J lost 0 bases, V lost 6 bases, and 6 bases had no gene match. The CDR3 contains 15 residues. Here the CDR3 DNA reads TGTGCCAGCAGGTCGACAGGGCTTAGCACAGATACGCAGTATTTT. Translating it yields CASRSTGLSTDTQYF.

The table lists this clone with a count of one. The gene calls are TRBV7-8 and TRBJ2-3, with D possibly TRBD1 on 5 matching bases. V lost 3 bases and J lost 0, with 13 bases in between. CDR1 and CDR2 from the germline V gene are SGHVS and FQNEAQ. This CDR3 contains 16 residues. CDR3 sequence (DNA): TGTGCCAGCAGCTTCCGACAGCGTTCCAGCACAGATACGCAGTATTTT. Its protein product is CASSFRQRSSTDTQYF. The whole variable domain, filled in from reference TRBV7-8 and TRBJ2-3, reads GAGVSQSPRYKVAKRGQDVALRCDPISGHVSLFWYQQALGQGPEFLTYFQNEAQLDKSGLPSDRFFAERPEGSVSTLKIQRTQQEDSAVYLCASSFRQRSSTDTQYFGPGTRLTVL.

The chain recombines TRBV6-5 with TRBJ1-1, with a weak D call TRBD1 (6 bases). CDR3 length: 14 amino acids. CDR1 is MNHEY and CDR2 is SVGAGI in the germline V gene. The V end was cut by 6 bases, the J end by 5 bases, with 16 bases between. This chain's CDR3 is CASRRPTGMTEAFF. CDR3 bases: TGTGCCAGCAGGCGCCCTACAGGGATGACTGAAGCTTTCTTT.

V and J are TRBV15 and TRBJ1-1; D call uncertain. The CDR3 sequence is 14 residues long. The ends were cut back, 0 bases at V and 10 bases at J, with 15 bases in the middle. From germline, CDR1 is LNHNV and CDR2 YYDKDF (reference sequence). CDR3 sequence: CATSRDREAEPAFF. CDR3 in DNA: TGTGCCACCAGCAGAGATCGAGAGGCGGAGCCAGCTTTCTTT. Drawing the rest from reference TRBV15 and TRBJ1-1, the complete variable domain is DAMVIQNPRYQVTQFGKPVTLSCSQTLNHNVMYWYQQKSSQAPKLLFHYYDKDFNNEADTPDNFQSRRPNTSFCFLDIRSPGLGDTAMYLCATSRDREAEPAFFGQGTRLTVV.

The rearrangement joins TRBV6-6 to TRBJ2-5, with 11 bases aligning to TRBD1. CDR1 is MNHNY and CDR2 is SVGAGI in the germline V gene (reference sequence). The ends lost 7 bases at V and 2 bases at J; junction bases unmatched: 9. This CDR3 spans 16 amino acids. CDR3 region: CASIRGQGVTQETQYF. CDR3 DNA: TGTGCCAGCATTCGGGGACAGGGGGTTACTCAAGAGACCCAGTACTTC.

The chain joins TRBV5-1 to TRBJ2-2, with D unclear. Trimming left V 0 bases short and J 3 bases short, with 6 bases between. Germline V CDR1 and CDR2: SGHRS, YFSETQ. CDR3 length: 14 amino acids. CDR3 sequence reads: CASSLEAYTGELFF. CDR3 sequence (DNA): TGCGCCAGCAGCTTGGAAGCCTACACCGGGGAGCTGTTTTTT.

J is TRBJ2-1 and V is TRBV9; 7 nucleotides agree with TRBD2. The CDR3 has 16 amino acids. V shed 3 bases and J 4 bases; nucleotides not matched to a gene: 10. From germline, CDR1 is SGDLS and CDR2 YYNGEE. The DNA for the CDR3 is TGTGCCAGCAGCGAGACTAGCTCTGTGGAATACAATGAGCAGTTCTTC. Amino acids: CASSETSSVEYNEQFF.

CDR3 loop: CASSMDRVKVRGTEAFF. The CDR3 nucleotides are TGTGCCAGCTCTATGGACAGGGTAAAGGTGCGGGGCACTGAAGCTTTCTTT. The chain uses TRBV18 and TRBJ1-1, with 8 bases matching TRBD1. With V trimmed by 6 bases and J by 4 bases, 16 bases remained unmatched. The CDR3 is 17 amino acids. Germline V gene lookup returns CDR1 KGHSH and CDR2 LQKENI.

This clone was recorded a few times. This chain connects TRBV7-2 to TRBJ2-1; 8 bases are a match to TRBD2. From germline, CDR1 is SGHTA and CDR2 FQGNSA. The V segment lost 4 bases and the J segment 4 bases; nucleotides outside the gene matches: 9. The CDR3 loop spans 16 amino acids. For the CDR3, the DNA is TGTGCCAGCAGCTCCCAAACGGGGGGGACATACAATGAGCAGTTCTTC. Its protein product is CASSSQTGGTYNEQFF.

The CDR3 spells CASSPKTGLDTEAFF. The CDR3 nucleotides are TGTGCCAGCAGCCCAAAGACAGGGTTGGACACTGAAGCTTTCTTT. The gene calls are TRBV13 and TRBJ1-1; 7 bases map to TRBD1. Losses at the gene ends were 5 bases for V and 3 bases for J; bases not matched to a gene: 9. Germline CDR1 is PRHDT and CDR2 is FYEKMQ (reference sequence). This CDR3 spans 15 amino acids.

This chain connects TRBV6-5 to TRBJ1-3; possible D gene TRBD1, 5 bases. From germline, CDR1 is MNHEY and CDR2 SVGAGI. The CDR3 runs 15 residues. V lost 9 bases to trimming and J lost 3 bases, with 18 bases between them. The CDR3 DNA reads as TGTGCCAGTTCCTCGCGGGGGTTCTTTGGAAACACCATATATTTT. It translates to CASSSRGFFGNTIYF.

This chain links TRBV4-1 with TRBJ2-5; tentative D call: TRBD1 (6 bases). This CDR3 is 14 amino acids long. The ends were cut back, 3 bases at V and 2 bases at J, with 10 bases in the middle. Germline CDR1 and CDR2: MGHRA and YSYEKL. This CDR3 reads CASSQRQVQETQYF. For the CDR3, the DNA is TGCGCCAGCAGCCAGAGACAGGTTCAAGAGACCCAGTACTTC.

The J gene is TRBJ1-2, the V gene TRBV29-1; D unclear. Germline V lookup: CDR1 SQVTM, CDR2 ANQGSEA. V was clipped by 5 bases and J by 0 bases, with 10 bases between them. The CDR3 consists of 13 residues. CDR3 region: CSVPTGANYGYTF. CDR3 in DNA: TGCAGCGTTCCTACGGGAGCTAACTATGGCTACACCTTC.

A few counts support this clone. The CDR3: CASTLGGAGANVLTF. The DNA of the CDR3 is TGTGCCAGTACCCTGGGAGGGGCTGGGGCCAACGTCCTGACTTTC. This chain uses TRBV19 with TRBJ2-6, with 7 nucleotides matching TRBD2. CDR1 and CDR2 from the germline V gene are LNHDA and SQIVND (reference sequence). The CDR3 loop spans 15 amino acids. The V segment lost 7 bases and the J segment 2 bases; nucleotides outside the gene matches: 5.

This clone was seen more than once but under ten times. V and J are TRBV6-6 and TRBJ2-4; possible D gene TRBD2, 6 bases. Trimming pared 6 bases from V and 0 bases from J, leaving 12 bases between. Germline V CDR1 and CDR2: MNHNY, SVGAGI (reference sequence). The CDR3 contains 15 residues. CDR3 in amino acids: CASRGTAGAKNIQYF. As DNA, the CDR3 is TGTGCCAGCAGAGGTACAGCGGGAGCCAAAAACATTCAGTACTTC.

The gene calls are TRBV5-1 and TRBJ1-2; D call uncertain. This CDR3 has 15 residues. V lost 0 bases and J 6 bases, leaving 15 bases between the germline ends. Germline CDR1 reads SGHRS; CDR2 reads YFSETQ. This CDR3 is CASSLGLSQTNGYTF. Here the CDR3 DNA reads TGCGCCAGCAGCTTGGGTCTGTCGCAGACTAATGGCTACACCTTC.

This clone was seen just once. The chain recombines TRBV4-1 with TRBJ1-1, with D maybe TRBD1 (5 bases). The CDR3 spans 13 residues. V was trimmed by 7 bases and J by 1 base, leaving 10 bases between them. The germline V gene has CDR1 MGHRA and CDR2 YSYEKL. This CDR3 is CASKGASNTEAFF. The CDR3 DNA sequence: TGCGCCAGCAAAGGGGCGTCGAACACTGAAGCTTTCTTT.

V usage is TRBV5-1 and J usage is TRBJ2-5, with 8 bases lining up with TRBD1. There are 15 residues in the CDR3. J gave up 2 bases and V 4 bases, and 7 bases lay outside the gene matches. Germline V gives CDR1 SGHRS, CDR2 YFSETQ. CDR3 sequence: CASSLTGTGQETQYF. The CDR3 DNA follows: TGCGCCAGCAGCCTGACCGGGACAGGACAAGAGACCCAGTACTTC.

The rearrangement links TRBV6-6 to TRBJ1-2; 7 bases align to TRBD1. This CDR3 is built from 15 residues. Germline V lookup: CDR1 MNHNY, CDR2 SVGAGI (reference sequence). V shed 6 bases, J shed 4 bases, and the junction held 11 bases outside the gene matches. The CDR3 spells CASRSRGPRGYGYTF. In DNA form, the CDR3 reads TGTGCCAGCAGGTCTAGGGGGCCCCGGGGCTATGGCTACACCTTC.

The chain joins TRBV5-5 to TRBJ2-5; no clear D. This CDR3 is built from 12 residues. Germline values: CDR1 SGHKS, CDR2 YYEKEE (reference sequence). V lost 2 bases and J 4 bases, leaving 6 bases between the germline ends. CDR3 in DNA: TGTGCCAGCAGCTTTAGTTTAGAGACCCAGTACTTC. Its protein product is CASSFSLETQYF. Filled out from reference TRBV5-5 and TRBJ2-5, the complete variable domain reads DAGVTQSPTHLIKTRGQQVTLRCSPISGHKSVSWYQQVLGQGPQFIFQYYEKEERGRGNFPDRFSARQFPNYSSELNVNALLLGDSALYLCASSFSLETQYFGPGTRLLVL.

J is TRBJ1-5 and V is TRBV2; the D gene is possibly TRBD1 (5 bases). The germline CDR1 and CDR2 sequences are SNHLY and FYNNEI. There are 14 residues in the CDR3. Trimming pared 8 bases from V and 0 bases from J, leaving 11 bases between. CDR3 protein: CASSRDYSNQPQHF. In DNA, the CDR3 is TGTGCCAGCTCCAGGGACTATAGCAATCAGCCCCAGCATTTT.

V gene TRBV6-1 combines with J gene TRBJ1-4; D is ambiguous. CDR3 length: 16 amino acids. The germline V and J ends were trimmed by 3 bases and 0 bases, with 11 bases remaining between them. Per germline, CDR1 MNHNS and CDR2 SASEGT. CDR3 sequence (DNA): TGTGCCAGCAGTGAGTACAGCCGCGCAACTAATGAAAAACTGTTTTTT. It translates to CASSEYSRATNEKLFF.